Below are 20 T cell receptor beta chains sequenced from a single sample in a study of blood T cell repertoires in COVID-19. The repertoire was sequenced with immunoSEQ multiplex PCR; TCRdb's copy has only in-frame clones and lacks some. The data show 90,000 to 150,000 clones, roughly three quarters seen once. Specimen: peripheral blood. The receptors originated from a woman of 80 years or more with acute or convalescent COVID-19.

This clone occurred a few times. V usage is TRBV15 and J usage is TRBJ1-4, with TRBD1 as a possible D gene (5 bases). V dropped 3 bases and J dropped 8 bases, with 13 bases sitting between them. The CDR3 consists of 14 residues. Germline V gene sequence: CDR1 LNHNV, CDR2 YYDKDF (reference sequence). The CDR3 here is CATSRSQGREKLFF. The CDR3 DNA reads TGTGCCACCAGCAGGTCCCAGGGAAGGGAAAAACTGTTTTTT.

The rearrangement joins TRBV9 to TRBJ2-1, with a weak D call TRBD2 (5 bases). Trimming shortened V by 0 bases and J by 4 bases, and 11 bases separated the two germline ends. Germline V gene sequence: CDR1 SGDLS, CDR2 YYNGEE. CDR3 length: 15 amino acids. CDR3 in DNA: TGTGCCAGCAGCGTAGCCGACGGGATATACAATGAGCAGTTCTTC. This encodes CASSVADGIYNEQFF.

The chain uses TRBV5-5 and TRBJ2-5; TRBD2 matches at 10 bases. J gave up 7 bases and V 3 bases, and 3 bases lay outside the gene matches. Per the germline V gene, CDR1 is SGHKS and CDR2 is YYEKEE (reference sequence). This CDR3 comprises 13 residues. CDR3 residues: CASSSLAGWTQYF. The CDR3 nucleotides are TGTGCCAGCAGCTCACTAGCGGGGTGGACCCAGTACTTC. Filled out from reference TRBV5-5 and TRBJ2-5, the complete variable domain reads DAGVTQSPTHLIKTRGQQVTLRCSPISGHKSVSWYQQVLGQGPQFIFQYYEKEERGRGNFPDRFSARQFPNYSSELNVNALLLGDSALYLCASSSLAGWTQYFGPGTRLLVL.

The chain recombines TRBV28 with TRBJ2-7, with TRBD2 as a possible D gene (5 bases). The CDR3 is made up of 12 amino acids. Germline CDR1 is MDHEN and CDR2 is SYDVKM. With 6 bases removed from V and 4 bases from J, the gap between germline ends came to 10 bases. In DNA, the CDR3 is TGTGCCAGCAGGCCTGGAGGATACGAGCAGTACTTC. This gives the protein CASRPGGYEQYF. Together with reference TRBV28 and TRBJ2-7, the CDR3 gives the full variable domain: DVKVTQSSRYLVKRTGEKVFLECVQDMDHENMFWYRQDPGLGLRLIYFSYDVKMKEKGDIPEGYSVSREKKERFSLILESASTNQTSMYLCASRPGGYEQYFGPGTRLTVT.

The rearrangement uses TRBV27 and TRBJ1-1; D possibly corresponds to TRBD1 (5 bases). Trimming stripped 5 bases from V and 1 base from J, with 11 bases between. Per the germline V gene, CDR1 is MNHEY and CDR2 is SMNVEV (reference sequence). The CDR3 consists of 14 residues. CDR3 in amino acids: CASSRPGGNTEAFF. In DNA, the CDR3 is TGTGCCAGCAGTAGACCGGGGGGGAACACTGAAGCTTTCTTT.

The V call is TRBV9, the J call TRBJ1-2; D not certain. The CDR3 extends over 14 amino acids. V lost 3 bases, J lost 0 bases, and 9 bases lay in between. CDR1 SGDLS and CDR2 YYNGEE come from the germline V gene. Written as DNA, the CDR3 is TGTGCCAGCAGCGCCTTAAGCTCTAACTATGGCTACACCTTC. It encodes CASSALSSNYGYTF.

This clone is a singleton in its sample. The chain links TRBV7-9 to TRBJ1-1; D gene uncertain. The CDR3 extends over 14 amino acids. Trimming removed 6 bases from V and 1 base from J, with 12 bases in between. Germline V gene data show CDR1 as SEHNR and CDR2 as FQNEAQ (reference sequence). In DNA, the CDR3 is TGTGCCAGCAGACCTTCCGGGAAGAACACTGAAGCTTTCTTT. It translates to CASRPSGKNTEAFF.

The DNA for the CDR3 is TGTGCCAGCTCACCAACTAGGCAAGAGACCCAGTACTTC. Translation: CASSPTRQETQYF. V usage is TRBV18 and J usage is TRBJ2-5; possible D gene TRBD2, 5 bases. Trimming removed 2 bases at V and 2 bases at J, with 6 bases between. CDR3 length: 13 amino acids. The germline gives CDR1 KGHSH, CDR2 LQKENI.

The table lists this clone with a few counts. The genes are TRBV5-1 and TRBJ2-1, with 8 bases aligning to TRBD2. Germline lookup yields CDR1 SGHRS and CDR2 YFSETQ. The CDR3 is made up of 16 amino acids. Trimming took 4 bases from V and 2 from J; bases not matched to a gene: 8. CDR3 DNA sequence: TGCGCCAGCAGCGCTCAGCCCGGGGGGGCCTACAATGAGCAGTTCTTC. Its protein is CASSAQPGGAYNEQFF.

DNA for the CDR3: TGTGCCAGCAGCCTAGGGGTGACAGGTGGAAACACCATATATTTT. This translates into CASSLGVTGGNTIYF. The chain uses TRBV7-9 and TRBJ1-3, with a tentative D call TRBD1 (6 bases). The CDR3 contains 15 residues. V shed 5 bases and J shed 3 bases, with 14 bases lying between them. Looked up from germline, CDR1 is SEHNR and CDR2 is FQNEAQ (reference sequence).

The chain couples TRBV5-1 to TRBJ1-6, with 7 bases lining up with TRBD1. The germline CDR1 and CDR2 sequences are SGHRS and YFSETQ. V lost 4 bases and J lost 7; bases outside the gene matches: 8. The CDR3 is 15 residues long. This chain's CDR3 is CASSLQGEGNSPLHF. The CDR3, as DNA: TGCGCCAGCAGCCTCCAGGGGGAAGGAAATTCACCCCTCCACTTT. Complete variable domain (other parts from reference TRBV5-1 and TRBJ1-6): KAGVTQTPRYLIKTRGQQVTLSCSPISGHRSVSWYQQTPGQGLQFLFEYFSETQRNKGNFPGRFSGRQFSNSRSEMNVSTLELGDSALYLCASSLQGEGNSPLHFGNGTRLTVT.

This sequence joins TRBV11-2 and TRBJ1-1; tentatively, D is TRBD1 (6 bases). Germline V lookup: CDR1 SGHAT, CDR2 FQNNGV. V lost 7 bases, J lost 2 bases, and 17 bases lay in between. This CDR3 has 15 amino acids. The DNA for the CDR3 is TGTGCCAGCACCCGGGGGGACACCACTAACACTGAAGCTTTCTTT. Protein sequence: CASTRGDTTNTEAFF. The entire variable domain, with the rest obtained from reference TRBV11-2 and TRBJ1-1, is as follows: EAGVAQSPRYKIIEKRQSVAFWCNPISGHATLYWYQQILGQGPKLLIQFQNNGVVDDSQLPKDRFSAERLKGVDSTLKIQPAKLEDSAVYLCASTRGDTTNTEAFFGQGTRLTVV.

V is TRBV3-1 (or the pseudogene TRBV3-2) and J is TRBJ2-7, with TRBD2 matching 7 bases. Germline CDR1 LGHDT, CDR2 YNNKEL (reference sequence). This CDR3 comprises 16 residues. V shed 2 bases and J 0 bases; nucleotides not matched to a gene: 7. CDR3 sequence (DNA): TGTGCCAGCAGCCAAAGAGGGGCGGGAGTCTCCTACGAGCAGTACTTC. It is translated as CASSQRGAGVSYEQYF.

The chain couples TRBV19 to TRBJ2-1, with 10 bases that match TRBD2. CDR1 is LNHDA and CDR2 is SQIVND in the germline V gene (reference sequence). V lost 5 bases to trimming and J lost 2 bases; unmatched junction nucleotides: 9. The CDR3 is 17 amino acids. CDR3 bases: TGTGCCAGTAGTCCCCTAGCGGGAGTGTTCACCTACAATGAGCAGTTCTTC. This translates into CASSPLAGVFTYNEQFF.

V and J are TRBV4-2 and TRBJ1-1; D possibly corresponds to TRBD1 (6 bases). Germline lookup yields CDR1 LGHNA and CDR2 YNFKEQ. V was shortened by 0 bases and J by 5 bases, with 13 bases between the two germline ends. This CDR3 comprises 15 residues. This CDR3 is CASSQEGIGGTEAFF. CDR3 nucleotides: TGTGCCAGCAGCCAAGAGGGGATAGGGGGAACTGAAGCTTTCTTT.

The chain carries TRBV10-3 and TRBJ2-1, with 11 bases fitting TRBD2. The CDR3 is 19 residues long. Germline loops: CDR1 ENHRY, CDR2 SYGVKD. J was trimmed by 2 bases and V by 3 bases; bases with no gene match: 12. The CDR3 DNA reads TGTGCCATCAGTGACCCACCTGGCCTTAGCGGGAGGGCCTACAATGAGCAGTTCTTC. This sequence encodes CAISDPPGLSGRAYNEQFF.

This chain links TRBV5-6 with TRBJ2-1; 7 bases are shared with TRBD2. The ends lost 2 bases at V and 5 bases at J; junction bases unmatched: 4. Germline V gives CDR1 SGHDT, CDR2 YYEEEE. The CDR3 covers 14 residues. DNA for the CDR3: TGTGCCAGCAGCTTCGGGACTAAGGACAATGAGCAGTTCTTC. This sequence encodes CASSFGTKDNEQFF.

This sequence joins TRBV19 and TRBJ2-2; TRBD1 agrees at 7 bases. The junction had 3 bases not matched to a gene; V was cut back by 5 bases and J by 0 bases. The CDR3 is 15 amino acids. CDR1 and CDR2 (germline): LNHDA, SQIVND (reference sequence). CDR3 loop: CASSLGTANTGELFF. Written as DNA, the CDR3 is TGTGCCAGTAGTCTCGGGACAGCGAACACCGGGGAGCTGTTTTTT.

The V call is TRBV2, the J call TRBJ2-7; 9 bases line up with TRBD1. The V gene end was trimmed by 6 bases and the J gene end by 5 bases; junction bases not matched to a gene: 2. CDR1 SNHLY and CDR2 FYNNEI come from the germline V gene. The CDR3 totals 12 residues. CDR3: CASRDRGDEQYF. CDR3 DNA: TGTGCCAGCAGGGACAGGGGTGACGAGCAGTACTTC.

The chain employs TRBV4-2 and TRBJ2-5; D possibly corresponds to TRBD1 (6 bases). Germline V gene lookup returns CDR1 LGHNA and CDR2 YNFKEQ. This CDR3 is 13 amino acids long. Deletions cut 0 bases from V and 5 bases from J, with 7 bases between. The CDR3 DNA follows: TGTGCCAGCAGCCAAGATCAGGGGGAGACCCAGTACTTC. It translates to CASSQDQGETQYF.